The 25 T cell receptor beta chains reported below all come from one sample, sequenced in a study of T cell changes during pregnancy in multiple sclerosis. This table comes from immunoSEQ multiplex PCR, and its TCRdb copy is limited to in-frame clones, with some not included. In the table there are about 20,000 clones, about 90% of which are singletons. Source: CD4+ T cells from peripheral blood mononuclear cells, taken in the third trimester of pregnancy. Source of these receptors: a female donor in good health, enrolled as a control in a pregnancy study.

The rearrangement uses TRBV27 and TRBJ2-7; 9 nucleotides align to TRBD1. Germline CDR1 is MNHEY and CDR2 is SMNVEV (reference sequence). The length of the CDR3 is 13 residues. V shed 4 bases, J shed 5 bases, and the junction held 3 bases outside the gene matches. The CDR3 DNA follows: TGTGCCAGCAGTTCCGGGACAGGGAACGAGCAGTACTTC. Translated: CASSSGTGNEQYF.

This chain links TRBV6-5 with TRBJ1-1; TRBD1 aligns across 7 bases. Germline-derived CDR1 and CDR2 are MNHEY and SVGAGI. The trim removed 6 bases at V and 6 bases at J, leaving 4 bases unmatched. The CDR3 has 12 amino acids. The CDR3 nucleotides are TGTGCCAGCAGCCGACAGGGTTCTGAAGCTTTCTTT. The encoded protein is CASSRQGSEAFF.

This clone showed up just a few times. The J gene is TRBJ2-5, the V gene TRBV5-1, with 7 bases that match TRBD2. This CDR3 spans 15 amino acids. In germline, CDR1 is SGHRS, CDR2 YFSETQ. Trimming cost V 4 bases and J 5 bases; bases outside gene matches: 11. Written as DNA, the CDR3 is TGCGCCAGCAGCCGATGGGGGGGAGAGGGGGAGACCCAGTACTTC. Protein sequence: CASSRWGGEGETQYF.

The chain is built from TRBV19 and TRBJ2-5, with 13 bases that match TRBD2. V shed 10 bases and J 2 bases; nucleotides not matched to a gene: 19. Per germline, CDR1 LNHDA and CDR2 SQIVND (reference sequence). The CDR3 is 19 residues long. Here the CDR3 DNA reads TGTGCCACTAAGGGACTCCTCTTTGGACTAGCGGGGGAACAAGAGACCCAGTACTTC. Protein product: CATKGLLFGLAGEQETQYF.

The chain links TRBV19 to TRBJ1-5; 7 nucleotides align to TRBD1. The CDR3 has 14 residues. J lost 3 bases, V lost 10 bases, and 9 bases had no gene match. Germline-derived CDR1 and CDR2 are LNHDA and SQIVND (reference sequence). The CDR3 reads CAIRGRDPNQPQHF. CDR3 DNA sequence: TGTGCCATAAGGGGGCGGGACCCCAATCAGCCCCAGCATTTT.

The V call is TRBV21-1, the J call TRBJ1-5. TRBV21-1 constitutes a pseudogene. CDR3 length: 21 residues. CDR3 coding DNA: TGTGCCAGCAGCAAAGTCATTATCGACATCGGCCCGGGAGCCCCCAATCAGCCCCAGCATTTT. Translated, it gives CASSKVIIDIGPGAPNQPQHF.

V usage is TRBV2 and J usage is TRBJ2-2; 10 bases are shared with TRBD1. The junction had 12 bases not matched to a gene; V was cut back by 2 bases and J by 6 bases. Germline CDR1 is SNHLY and CDR2 is FYNNEI. There are 18 residues in the CDR3. The CDR3 protein is CASSESRLGTGAPGELFF. Written as DNA, the CDR3 is TGTGCCAGCAGTGAATCGCGCCTGGGGACAGGGGCCCCCGGGGAGCTGTTTTTT.

The chain joins TRBV10-1 to TRBJ1-3; D call uncertain. The CDR3 has 16 amino acids. Germline CDR1 and CDR2: WNHNN and SYGVQD (reference sequence). V gave up 1 base and J gave up 5 bases, with 15 bases separating them. The CDR3 nucleotides are TGCGCCAGCAGTGAGTTACTAGAGGCAACGAGAAACACCATATATTTT. This translates into CASSELLEATRNTIYF.

The J gene is TRBJ1-1, the V gene TRBV7-9; D is ambiguous. Germline V gene data show CDR1 as SEHNR and CDR2 as FQNEAQ (reference sequence). This CDR3 is 16 amino acids long. V lost 7 bases and J lost 3, with 21 bases in between. CDR3 region: CASTPRWSPEDTEAFF. The CDR3 coding sequence is TGTGCCAGCACCCCTAGATGGTCTCCTGAGGACACTGAAGCTTTCTTT. The full variable domain, in which reference TRBV7-9 and TRBJ1-1 provide the parts outside the CDR3, is DTGVSQNPRHKITKRGQNVTFRCDPISEHNRLYWYRQTLGQGPEFLTYFQNEAQLEKSRLLSDRFSAERPKGSFSTLEIQRTEQGDSAMYLCASTPRWSPEDTEAFFGQGTRLTVV.

The J gene is TRBJ1-2, the V gene TRBV7-2; 7 bases are shared with TRBD1. V was clipped by 5 bases and J by 6 bases; unmatched bases: 3. Germline CDR1 reads SGHTA; CDR2 reads FQGNSA. The CDR3 is made up of 12 amino acids. Here the CDR3 reads CASSPTGDGYTF. The DNA for the CDR3 is TGTGCCAGCAGCCCCACAGGGGATGGCTACACCTTC.

The gene calls are TRBV6-1 and TRBJ2-1, with 9 bases matching TRBD2. The CDR3 sequence is 13 residues long. With V trimmed by 4 bases and J by 8 bases, 3 bases remained unmatched. In germline, CDR1 is MNHNS, CDR2 SASEGT. CDR3 sequence (DNA): TGTGCCAGCAGTGCCCGCGGGAGGGATGAGCAGTTCTTC. Translation gives CASSARGRDEQFF.

This sequence joins TRBV18 and TRBJ1-4; no definite D call. Germline V gene data show CDR1 as KGHSH and CDR2 as LQKENI. V was shortened by 3 bases and J by 0 bases, with 11 bases between the two germline ends. The CDR3 has 16 residues. The CDR3: CASSPFPAATNEKLFF. The CDR3 region has the DNA TGTGCCAGCTCACCCTTCCCCGCAGCAACTAATGAAAAACTGTTTTTT.

The rearrangement joins TRBV4-2 to TRBJ1-3; 10 bases line up with TRBD1. There are 17 residues in the CDR3. V was clipped by 3 bases and J by 0 bases; unmatched bases: 5. Germline V gives CDR1 LGHNA, CDR2 YNFKEQ. CDR3 region: CASSQLTGGRSGNTIYF. Here the CDR3 DNA reads TGTGCCAGCAGCCAGTTGACAGGGGGCCGCTCTGGAAACACCATATATTTT.

V usage is TRBV6-5 and J usage is TRBJ1-6; 7 nucleotides match TRBD1. Germline assignment: CDR1 MNHEY and CDR2 SVGAGI. V lost 6 bases and J lost 9; bases outside the gene matches: 11. This CDR3 is 15 amino acids long. CDR3: CASRPPDRARSPLHF. The CDR3 DNA follows: TGTGCCAGCAGGCCCCCCGACAGGGCTCGTTCACCCCTCCACTTT.

The gene calls are TRBV19 and TRBJ1-2, with TRBD1 matching 9 bases. CDR3 length: 16 residues. Germline V lookup: CDR1 LNHDA, CDR2 SQIVND (reference sequence). After removal of 7 bases from V and 6 bases from J, the junction contained 15 bases not matched to a gene. CDR3 loop: CASIDLGGQGFHGYTF. The CDR3 DNA reads as TGTGCCAGTATCGACCTAGGAGGACAGGGGTTTCATGGCTACACCTTC.

The chain couples TRBV7-8 to TRBJ1-4; the D is unclear. Germline loops: CDR1 SGHVS, CDR2 FQNEAQ. This CDR3 is 15 amino acids long. With 2 bases removed from V and 2 bases from J, the gap between germline ends came to 9 bases. The CDR3 here is CASSLLGSTNEKLFF. The CDR3 DNA reads TGTGCCAGCAGCTTATTGGGCAGCACTAATGAAAAACTGTTTTTT.

This clone was seen just once. The J gene is TRBJ1-3, the V gene TRBV7-2; 7 positions agree with TRBD1. This CDR3 contains 16 residues. The V and J ends lost 5 bases and 0 bases, in that order; junction bases with no gene match: 7. Germline V gene lookup returns CDR1 SGHTA and CDR2 FQGNSA. CDR3 loop: CASSLRQGLSGNTIYF. The CDR3 DNA is TGTGCCAGCAGCCTACGACAGGGCCTCTCTGGAAACACCATATATTTT.

The gene calls are TRBV5-6 and TRBJ2-3, with TRBD1 identical over 9 bases. The germline V gene has CDR1 SGHDT and CDR2 YYEEEE. The length of the CDR3 is 16 residues. The ends lost 0 bases at V and 6 bases at J; junction bases unmatched: 8. The DNA of the CDR3 is TGTGCCAGCAGCTTGGGATTAGGGACAGGGTCCGATACGCAGTATTTT. Protein: CASSLGLGTGSDTQYF.

The rearrangement uses TRBV19 and TRBJ2-2; possibly TRBD2 for D (7 bases). Germline V gene sequence: CDR1 LNHDA, CDR2 SQIVND (reference sequence). V lost 5 bases to trimming and J lost 6 bases, with 25 bases between them. The CDR3 is made up of 18 amino acids. The CDR3 region has the DNA TGTGCCAGTAGTGAACTAGGGCCTGGAGGGGGGGCGTCCGGGGAGCTGTTTTTT. Residues: CASSELGPGGGASGELFF.

The CDR3 is CASSSPTSGSFNEQFF. In DNA form, the CDR3 reads TGCGCCAGCAGCTCCCCCACTAGCGGGTCTTTCAATGAGCAGTTCTTC. J is TRBJ2-1 and V is TRBV5-1; 9 bases align to TRBD2. CDR1 and CDR2 (germline): SGHRS, YFSETQ. J gave up 6 bases and V 3 bases, and 10 bases lay outside the gene matches. The CDR3 loop spans 16 amino acids.

The V and J genes are TRBV7-3 and TRBJ1-2, with D possibly being TRBD1 (5 bases). Trimming removed 1 base at V and 4 bases at J, with 13 bases between. Germline V gene data show CDR1 as SGHTA and CDR2 as FQGTGA. The CDR3 is 15 amino acids. CDR3 DNA sequence: TGTGCCAGCAGCTTAAACCCGGGGACTGCCTATGGCTACACCTTC. Translating gives CASSLNPGTAYGYTF.

The rearrangement links TRBV30 to TRBJ2-1; D possibly corresponds to TRBD2 (5 bases). In germline, CDR1 is GTSNPN, CDR2 SVGIG (reference sequence). The CDR3 runs to 13 residues. Trimming shortened V by 2 bases and J by 7 bases, and 12 bases separated the two germline ends. The CDR3 protein is CAWSPLVRNEQFF. CDR3 DNA sequence: TGTGCCTGGAGTCCACTAGTGCGTAATGAGCAGTTCTTC.

The chain employs TRBV28 and TRBJ1-1; TRBD1 agrees at 9 bases. The ends lost 6 bases at V and 9 bases at J; junction bases unmatched: 5. The CDR3 extends over 12 amino acids. Germline V gene data show CDR1 as MDHEN and CDR2 as SYDVKM. The DNA for the CDR3 is TGTGCCAGCAGCTACAGGGGGCTGAAAGCTTTCTTT. It codes for CASSYRGLKAFF. The variable domain in full, completed from reference TRBV28 and TRBJ1-1, reads DVKVTQSSRYLVKRTGEKVFLECVQDMDHENMFWYRQDPGLGLRLIYFSYDVKMKEKGDIPEGYSVSREKKERFSLILESASTNQTSMYLCASSYRGLKAFFGQGTRLTVV.

This rearrangement joins TRBV2 to TRBJ1-6, with 8 bases that match TRBD1. V was clipped by 5 bases and J by 10 bases; unmatched bases: 4. The CDR3 is 13 residues long. CDR1 SNHLY and CDR2 FYNNEI come from the germline V gene. CDR3 in DNA: TGTGCCAGCAGTCAGGGGGCGAACTCACCCCTCCACTTT. Translating it yields CASSQGANSPLHF.

The gene calls are TRBV7-9 and TRBJ2-7, with D maybe TRBD2 (5 bases). Germline CDR1 reads SEHNR; CDR2 reads FQNEAQ (reference sequence). The CDR3 has 14 residues. With 1 base removed from V and 6 bases from J, the gap between germline ends came to 13 bases. The CDR3 DNA is TGTGCCAGCAGCTTAGATGACTATCCAAGCGAGCAGTACTTC. Its protein is CASSLDDYPSEQYF.